This TCR beta chain came from a study of CXCR3-negative and CXCR3-positive naive CD8 T cells. Comment on this clonotype: Its cognate antigen is unknown.

Cells classed as naive CD8+ T cells were CD45RO-CCR7+CD27+CD95-. Germline V gene data show CDR1 as LNHNV and CDR2 as YYDKDF (reference sequence). There are 16 residues in the CDR3. Carrying UMI labels, the TRB cDNA libraries were prepared through 5' RACE. TCRdb reprocessed the 5' RACE reads and stores each CDR3 protein as one record, lacking DNA. The sample holds some 130,000 distinct CDR3 sequences. Study results and limitations: With CXCR3 expression partially decreased after cryopreservation, most assays relied on fresh PBMCs. Memory CD8+ T cell repertoires were far less diverse than both naive subsets. Whereas memory cells differed, naive CXCR3-negative and CXCR3-positive cells shared similar TRBV-TRBJ usage.

The specimen sequenced was naive CXCR3- CD8+ T cells from blood. Specified subset: CD45RO-CCR7+CD27+CD95- naive CD8+ T cells lacking CXCR3 (TNR3-). This clonotype was sampled from a human donor in good health. Some clones in this sample may be carry-over from other donors' samples. V gene TRBV15 combines with J gene TRBJ2-7; TCRdb lists TRBD1, though no DNA is available to test this call. The chain's CDR3 is CATSGGLAGHSYEQYF.